This TCR beta chain was sequenced for a study of cytomegalovirus exposure and HLA in healthy donors. A remark on this clone: The junction does not match germline at one end; this may be a read error.

It was with 60 Vbeta and 13 Jbeta primers that the PCR ran. The data were produced by immunoSEQ multiplex PCR, yet TCRdb's version contains in-frame clones alone and is incomplete. In the table there are some 160,000 clones, just over 75% of which are singletons. Germline V lookup: CDR1 SGHRS, CDR2 YFSETQ. The CDR3 is made up of 15 amino acids. The sequence was obtained from a man aged 40-55 years in good health and CMV-seronegative. Material for sequencing was PBMCs. V gene TRBV5-1 combines with J gene TRBJ2-3; 7 bases match TRBD1. CDR3 in DNA: TGCGCCAGCAGCTTCTGGACAGGTGGGGGAGATATGCAGTATTTT. Amino acids: CASSFWTGGGDMQYF.